This TCR beta chain was captured in a study of T cell responses to AZD1222 COVID-19 vaccine. Findings of the study overall: Nearly half of spike-specific TCRs reportedly target variant regions that are unmutated in the B.1.351 and B.1.1.7 variants. Seropositive AZD1222 recipients at baseline numbered only six or seven. Spike-specific TCR breadth rose after two AZD1222 doses, and depth rose as well.

TCRdb keeps only in-frame clones here, not all; method: immunoSEQ multiplex PCR. Counted here are tens of thousands of clones, about 92% occurring once; the ten biggest clones make up roughly 5%. Germline-derived CDR1 and CDR2 are LNHDA and SQIVND (reference sequence). V lost 3 bases and J lost 3; bases outside the gene matches: 7. This CDR3 has 15 amino acids. On this clone itself: Its antigen is still unknown.

The V gene is TRBV19, the J gene TRBJ2-5; 7 nucleotides agree with TRBD2. The source was peripheral blood, collected 28 days after the second AZD1222 dose. The sequence derives from an adult who received the AZD1222 COVID-19 vaccine. The CDR3 sequence is CASSITGGFEETQYF. CDR3 coding DNA: TGTGCCAGTAGTATTACCGGGGGGTTCGAAGAGACCCAGTACTTC. The full variable domain, in which reference TRBV19 and TRBJ2-5 provide the parts outside the CDR3, is DGGITQSPKYLFRKEGQNVTLSCEQNLNHDAMYWYRQDPGQGLRLIYYSQIVNDFQKGDIAEGYSVSREKKESFPLTVTSAQKNPTAFYLCASSITGGFEETQYFGPGTRLLVL.